These T cell receptor beta chains were read from a single sample in a study of T cells in Graves' hyperthyroidism and ophthalmopathy. TCRdb fed the multiplex PCR reads into MiXCR, producing one record per CDR3 protein. The sample lists hundreds of thousands of distinct CDR3 sequences, approximately 23% seen once, with over 55% in the top ten. Sequenced: blood. The receptors derive from a man between 25 and 39 years old with Graves' ophthalmopathy. Each CDR3 is given with its conserved first and last residue. The D gene is left open where the match is weak. Not every row has a clone size; where given, it reads once, few, many or a size class.

D: -; V: TRBV24-1; J: TRBJ2-2; size: few; CDR3: CATSDFKGGAGELFF; DNA: TGTGCCACCAGTGATTTCAAAGGGGGGGCCGGGGAGCTGTTTTTT
D: -; V: TRBV11-2; J: TRBJ2-5; size: many; CDR3: CASSPNSGGNQETQYF; DNA: TGTGCCAGCAGCCCAAACTCGGGGGGCAACCAAGAGACCCAGTACTTC
D: TRBD1; V: TRBV28; J: TRBJ1-2; size: once; CDR3: CASSLGGTGAAGYTF; DNA: TGTGCCAGCAGTTTAGGAGGGACAGGGGCGGCTGGCTACACCTTC
D: -; V: TRBV6-2/TRBV6-3; J: TRBJ1-1; size: -; CDR3: CASRTLGHSNTEAFF; DNA: TGTGCCAGCAGGACCCTGGGACACTCGAACACTGAAGCTTTCTTT
D: -; V: TRBV15; J: TRBJ2-5; size: -; CDR3: CATSRQRQETQYF; DNA: TGTGCCACCAGCAGACAGAGACAAGAGACCCAGTACTTC
D: -; V: TRBV5-1; J: TRBJ1-5; size: many; CDR3: CASSSEGGNQPQHF; DNA: TGCGCCAGCAGCTCCGAGGGTGGCAATCAGCCCCAGCATTTT
D: -; V: TRBV5-6; J: TRBJ2-7; size: few; CDR3: CASSLRGAVEQQYF; DNA: TGTGCCAGCAGCTTGAGGGGGGCAGTAGAACAGCAGTACTTC
D: TRBD2; V: TRBV3-1; J: TRBJ2-3; size: many; CDR3: CASSHGASGLTDTQYF; DNA: TGTGCCAGCAGCCATGGGGCTAGCGGTCTCACAGATACGCAGTATTTT
D: TRBD2; V: TRBV6-1; J: TRBJ2-1; size: few; CDR3: CASSFFGLAGRSYNEQFF; DNA: TGTGCCAGCAGTTTCTTTGGACTAGCGGGAAGGTCCTACAATGAGCAGTTCTTC
D: -; V: TRBV28; J: TRBJ2-7; size: -; CDR3: CASSLNGLVRVMEEQYF; DNA: TGTGCCAGCAGTTTAAACGGTTTAGTCAGGGTAATGGAGGAGCAGTACTTC
D: TRBD2; V: TRBV28; J: TRBJ2-2; size: many; CDR3: CAVGGTNTGELFF; DNA: TGTGCCGTGGGAGGGACCAACACCGGGGAGCTGTTTTTT
D: TRBD2; V: TRBV7-9; J: TRBJ2-3; size: -; CDR3: CASSRIASGRSTDTQYF; DNA: TGTGCCAGCAGCCGAATAGCTAGCGGGAGGAGCACAGATACGCAGTATTTT
D: -; V: TRBV15; J: TRBJ1-1; size: many; CDR3: CATSRDPMNTEAFF; DNA: TGTGCCACCAGCAGAGATCCCATGAACACTGAAGCTTTCTTT